The rows below give T cell receptor beta chains drawn from one sample of a study of cytomegalovirus exposure and HLA in healthy donors. The method was immunoSEQ multiplex PCR; TCRdb's version includes in-frame clones alone and lacks a portion of them. The sample lists about 140,000 clones; 80% to 90% were seen once. What was sequenced was PBMCs. The receptors come from a woman in her 30s in good health and CMV-seronegative. The CDR3 runs from the conserved cysteine through the conserved F or W. D genes are given only for firm matches. The size entry is marked missing in some rows and otherwise reads once, few, many or a size class.

.	TRBV19	.	TRBJ2-1	TGTGCCAGTAGTGCCCTAGCGCCGAATGAGCAGTTCTTC	CASSALAPNEQFF
few	TRBV18	.	TRBJ2-1	TGTGCCAGCTCACCCCCGACAGGAAGGAATGAGCAGTTCTTC	CASSPPTGRNEQFF
.	TRBV7-2	.	TRBJ2-3	TGTGCCAGCAGCCCGAGCCGAGATACGCAGTATTTT	CASSPSRDTQYF
.	TRBV7-7	.	TRBJ1-5	TGTGCTAGCAGCTTAGGGCTTAATCAGCCCCAGCATTTT	CASSLGLNQPQHF
.	TRBV28	.	TRBJ2-7	TGTGCCAGCAGTTCGCCCCTTCTGGCAGGAGGGTACTACGAGCAGTACTTC	CASSSPLLAGGYYEQYF
.	TRBV5-1	TRBD2	TRBJ2-1	TGCGCCAGCAGCTCTGGGACTAGCGGGAGCTACAATGAGCAGTTCTTC	CASSSGTSGSYNEQFF
few	TRBV5-1	TRBD1	TRBJ1-1	TGCGCCAGCAGCAAACTTCCTGGACAGGGGAACACTGAAGCTTTCTTT	CASSKLPGQGNTEAFF
few	TRBV30	.	TRBJ1-3	TGTGCCTGGAGTGTACAGGGCGGGGGAAACACCATATATTTT	CAWSVQGGGNTIYF
.	TRBV28	TRBD1	TRBJ2-7	TGTGCCAGCAACCTGGGGGGACAGGGCACGTACTACGAGCAGTACTTC	CASNLGGQGTYYEQYF
.	TRBV28	.	TRBJ1-5	TGTGCCAGCAGTTTAGGGAGGGGCAATCAGCCCCAGCATTTT	CASSLGRGNQPQHF
.	TRBV5-1	TRBD2	TRBJ2-1	TGCGCCAGCAGCCTTGGGGCGGGAGGGGCGTACAATGAGCAGTTCTTC	CASSLGAGGAYNEQFF
once	TRBV27	TRBD1	TRBJ2-5	TGTGCCAGCGGCCACGGGGACAGGGTAGAGACCCAGTACTTC	CASGHGDRVETQYF
.	TRBV10-3	.	TRBJ2-4	TGTGCCATCAGTGAGTCGCCCTCGAGTATCGGGGCCAAAAACATTCAGTACTTC	CAISESPSSIGAKNIQYF
.	TRBV2	.	TRBJ2-7	TGTGCCAGCAGGGCCCACACAGGGATGTTCGAGCAGTACTTC	CASRAHTGMFEQYF
.	TRBV28	.	TRBJ1-6	TGTGCCAGCCAGGGGCGCATGAATTCACCCCTCCACTTT	CASQGRMNSPLHF
.	TRBV5-1	TRBD1	TRBJ1-1	TGCGCCAGCAGCTCACAGGGGGCGAACACTGAAGCTTTCTTT	CASSSQGANTEAFF
.	TRBV7-2	TRBD1	TRBJ2-3	TGTGCCAGCAGCCCACGGCAGGGGGCTAATACGCAGTATTTT	CASSPRQGANTQYF
.	TRBV2	TRBD2	TRBJ2-4	TGTGCCAGCAGCCTAACGGGACTAGCACTAGCCAAAAACATTCAGTACTTC	CASSLTGLALAKNIQYF
.	TRBV6-1	TRBD1	TRBJ2-7	TGTGCCAGCACCGCGGGACAGGGATCCTACGAGCAGTACTTC	CASTAGQGSYEQYF
.	TRBV28	TRBD1	TRBJ1-6	TGTGCCAGCAGTTACACCGGGACAGGGGGCTTTTTACCCCTCCACTTT	CASSYTGTGGFLPLHF
once	TRBV30	TRBD2	TRBJ2-5	TGTGCCTGGACCCGGGGGGACTATCCCATAGAGACCCAGTACTTC	CAWTRGDYPIETQYF
.	TRBV7-2	TRBD1	TRBJ2-3	TGTGCCAGCAGCTTGGGTGGCAGGGGGCGAGGAGATACGCAGTATTTT	CASSLGGRGRGDTQYF
.	TRBV7-9	TRBD1	TRBJ1-4	TGTGCCAGCAGGGGACCGGGGACAGGCGATGGGAAGGAACTGTTTTTT	CASRGPGTGDGKELFF
.	TRBV5-8	.	TRBJ2-7	TGTGCCAGCAGCTTTGGTCTAGTTCGCTCCTACGAGCAGTACTTC	CASSFGLVRSYEQYF
once	TRBV9	TRBD1	TRBJ2-2	TGTGCCAGCAGCCCTCGACAGGGCGACACCGGGGAGCTGTTTTTT	CASSPRQGDTGELFF
.	TRBV29-1	.	TRBJ1-2	TGCAGCGTTGAACCCCAGGGGAACTATGGCTACACCTTC	CSVEPQGNYGYTF
.	TRBV28	.	TRBJ2-1	TGTGCCAGCAGTTTCGGGGGCTACAATGAGCAGTTCTTC	CASSFGGYNEQFF
.	TRBV27	.	TRBJ2-3	TGTGCCAGCAGGGTCCGGGGGTTGGGGCCCACAGATACGCAGTATTTT	CASRVRGLGPTDTQYF
.	TRBV5-4	.	TRBJ2-6	TGTGCCAGCAGCCGTGGCGGGGGCGCGCCTGGGGCCAACGTCCTGACTTTC	CASSRGGGAPGANVLTF
.	TRBV28	.	TRBJ1-1	TGTGCCAGCAGTTTATGGACAAGACGGAACACTGAAGCTTTCTTT	CASSLWTRRNTEAFF
.	TRBV11-2	TRBD1	TRBJ1-2	TGTGCCAGCAGCCCACAGGGGCGTTCTGTGGGCGGCTACACCTTC	CASSPQGRSVGGYTF
.	TRBV7-9	TRBD1	TRBJ2-7	TGTGCCAGCAGCTCCTGGAGAGGACAGGGACCTTACGAGCAGTACTTC	CASSSWRGQGPYEQYF
.	TRBV7-8	.	TRBJ1-4	TGTGCCAGCAGCCTCCGGGACATCGGTGAAAAACTGTTTTTT	CASSLRDIGEKLFF
.	TRBV30	.	TRBJ2-1	TGTGCCTGGAATAGCGTTCTACGGGAGGAGCAGTTCTTC	CAWNSVLREEQFF
.	TRBV18	TRBD1	TRBJ1-2	TGTGCCAGCTCACCCCGGACAGGGGGCGCAGACTATGGCTACACCTTC	CASSPRTGGADYGYTF
.	TRBV28	.	TRBJ2-2	TGTGCCAGCAGTTTATATAGCGGGAACACCGGGGAGCTGTTTTTT	CASSLYSGNTGELFF
once	TRBV5-1	TRBD2	TRBJ2-1	TGCGCCAGCAGCTCCTCCCCCGGCGGGAGCTCCTACAATGAGCAGTTCTTC	CASSSSPGGSSYNEQFF
.	TRBV18	.	TRBJ1-5	TGTGCCAGCTCACCGGACAGCAATAGCAATCAGCCCCAGCATTTT	CASSPDSNSNQPQHF
.	TRBV11-3	TRBD2	TRBJ2-1	TGTGCCAGCAGCTCGTATAGCGGGGGGGCGGAGAATGAGCAGTTCTTC	CASSSYSGGAENEQFF
.	TRBV28	TRBD2	TRBJ2-7	TGTGCCAGCAGTCCCGGGGGACTAGCGGCCTACGAGCAGTACTTC	CASSPGGLAAYEQYF
.	TRBV2	TRBD1	TRBJ1-1	TGTGCCAGCAGTGAAGCGGGACAGGGTGTCCTGGGGAACACTGAAGCTTTCTTT	CASSEAGQGVLGNTEAFF
.	TRBV5-4	TRBD2	TRBJ2-1	TGTGCCAGCCTCCTAGCGGGGGGCGGTGAGCAGTTCTTC	CASLLAGGGEQFF
.	TRBV7-9	TRBD1	TRBJ1-1	TGTTCCAGCAGCCCACGGACAGGGAACACTGAAGCTTTCTTT	CSSSPRTGNTEAFF